This is a list of T cell receptor beta chains from one sample in a study of regulatory T cells in long-lasting Graves disease. TCRdb itself ran the multiplex PCR reads through MiXCR, one entry per CDR3 protein. The sample has 550,000 to 600,000 distinct CDR3 sequences, 15% to 20% seen once. The same sample was also used in a study of T cells in Graves' hyperthyroidism and ophthalmopathy.

The sequencing here drew on peripheral blood mononuclear cells (PBMCs), taken at new diagnosis, from a patient treated with antithyroid drugs. The receptors come from a man younger than 30 with Graves disease. The CDR3 runs from the conserved cysteine through the conserved F or W. D genes are given only for firm matches. Not every row has a clone size; where given, it reads once, few, many or a size class.

v_gene,d_gene,j_gene,abundance,CDR3nt,CDR3aa
TRBV7-6,-,TRBJ2-7,many,TGTGCCAGCAGCTTAGCCGCCGGAGGAAACGAGCAGTACTTC,CASSLAAGGNEQYF
TRBV3-1,-,TRBJ2-7,many,TGTGCCAGCAGCCAAGCGGCGCAGCAGTACTTC,CASSQAAQQYF
TRBV6-2/TRBV6-3,TRBD1,TRBJ1-3,few,TGTGCCAGCAGTTACGGGACAGGGTTGGGAAACACCATATATTTT,CASSYGTGLGNTIYF
TRBV19,-,TRBJ2-7,-,TGTGCCAGTGATTCACAGGGACGGCAGTACTTC,CASDSQGRQYF
TRBV12-3/TRBV12-4,TRBD1,TRBJ1-5,many,TGTGCCAGCAGTAGCGGGACAGGGGATTATAGCAATCAGCCCCAGCATTTT,CASSSGTGDYSNQPQHF
TRBV7-2,TRBD1,TRBJ2-1,few,TGTGCCAGCAGCTTAGTCAGGGGGTGGAATGAGCAGTTCTTC,CASSLVRGWNEQFF
TRBV27,-,TRBJ2-7,-,TGTGCCAGCAGTTTCAACGGGCCCAAGAGCTCCTACGAGCAGTACTTC,CASSFNGPKSSYEQYF
TRBV28,-,TRBJ1-1,many,TGTGCCAGCGGTGGGGACACTGAAGCTTTCTTT,CASGGDTEAFF
TRBV12-3/TRBV12-4,-,TRBJ2-3,many,-,CASSSSGLAGGNTDTQYF
TRBV2,TRBD2,TRBJ2-1,many,TGTGCCAGCAGTGGGGACTACAGTGAGCAGTTCTTC,CASSGDYSEQFF
TRBV12-3/TRBV12-4,-,TRBJ2-3,many,TGTGCCAGCAGCACCTTAGCGACTAGCACAGATACGCAGTATTTT,CASSTLATSTDTQYF
TRBV5-1,-,TRBJ2-1,few,TGCGCCAGCAGCCCGACCGGGACATCTGAGAATGAGCAGTTCTTC,CASSPTGTSENEQFF
TRBV3-1,-,TRBJ1-6,-,TGTGCCACATCCGCCTTTGAGGGCCCTCGACTCCACTTT,CATSAFEGPRLHF
TRBV6-1,-,TRBJ2-2,-,TGTGCCAGCAGGGGGGAGGCGGGCACCGGGGAGCTGTTTTTT,CASRGEAGTGELFF
TRBV29-1,-,TRBJ2-1,-,TGCAGCGCTCAGACAAGCTACAATGAGCAGTTCTTC,CSAQTSYNEQFF
TRBV27,-,TRBJ2-7,many,TGTGCCAGCAGCACTGATTTTCGCGAGCAGTACTTC,CASSTDFREQYF
TRBV4-1,TRBD2,TRBJ2-5,-,TGCGCCAGCAGCCACCAAAGGGAGGGCCCTCGAGAGACCCAGTACTTC,CASSHQREGPRETQYF
TRBV30,-,TRBJ2-1,many,TGTGCCTGGAGTCTCGCGAGGGCGGGTGAGCAGTTCTTC,CAWSLARAGEQFF
TRBV28,TRBD1,TRBJ2-5,many,TGTGCCAGCAGACCCCAGGGGGCGGGAGAGACCCAGTACTTC,CASRPQGAGETQYF
TRBV5-6,TRBD1,TRBJ2-1,many,TGTGCCAGCAGCTTCCCGACAGGGGGCTTCAATGAGCAGTTCTTC,CASSFPTGGFNEQFF
TRBV30,-,TRBJ1-4,many,TGTGCCTGGAGCCGAAGGGGGTTGAAACTGTTTTTT,CAWSRRGLKLFF
TRBV28,TRBD2,TRBJ2-2,-,TGTGCCAGCAGCACCGGCCTAGCGGGAATCACCGGGGAGCTGTTTTTT,CASSTGLAGITGELFF